This is a list of T cell receptor beta chains from one sample in a study of blood T cell repertoires in COVID-19. Assay: immunoSEQ multiplex PCR; the TCRdb copy retains only in-frame clones and omits some. The sample yields 300,000 or so clones, approximately 86% seen once. Sequenced: peripheral blood. These receptors were obtained from a man between 65 and 85 years old with acute or convalescent COVID-19. Each CDR3 is given with its conserved first and last residue. D genes are given only for firm matches. Clone size is shown for a subset of rows, as once, few, many or a class of expanded clone.

abundance	d_gene	v_gene	j_gene	CDR3nt	CDR3aa
.	TRBD1	TRBV19	TRBJ2-7	TGTGCCAGTAGCCATACCATGGACAGGGGACCCCAGCAGTACTTC	CASSHTMDRGPQQYF
.	.	TRBV5-1	TRBJ2-3	TGCGCCAGCAGCTTGGTAACAGTTGCCACAGATACGCAGTATTTT	CASSLVTVATDTQYF
.	TRBD2	TRBV2	TRBJ2-7	TGTGCCAGCAATAGTCTAGCGGGAGCCTACGAGCAGTACTTC	CASNSLAGAYEQYF
.	TRBD2	TRBV7-3	TRBJ2-2	TGTGCCAGCAGCCCCGCGCTAGCGGGGTCAGGGGAGCTGTTTTTT	CASSPALAGSGELFF
.	.	TRBV7-7	TRBJ2-5	TGTGCCAGCAGCTTAGGGAGGCTCTTGGAGGAGACCCAGTACTTC	CASSLGRLLEETQYF
few	.	TRBV9	TRBJ2-3	TGTGCCAGCAGCGTAAGCGAGCACCATACGCAGTATTTT	CASSVSEHHTQYF
.	TRBD2	TRBV27	TRBJ2-1	TGTGCCAGCAGTGAAGCGGGGGGTTCCTACAATGAGCAGTTCTTC	CASSEAGGSYNEQFF
.	.	TRBV2	TRBJ2-7	TGTGCCAGCTCCCTCCGGGGTTGGGACGAGCAGTACTTC	CASSLRGWDEQYF
.	TRBD1	TRBV10-2	TRBJ2-5	TGCGCCAGCACCGGGACAGGGGTGGAGACCCAGTACTTC	CASTGTGVETQYF
.	.	TRBV11-2	TRBJ1-1	TGTGCCAGCAGATACGCTCCCGGCGGGGCGGGGACTGAAGCTTTCTTT	CASRYAPGGAGTEAFF
.	.	TRBV15	TRBJ1-2	TGTGCCACCAGCAGGTCAGACAGGATGACATCTGATGGCTACACCTTC	CATSRSDRMTSDGYTF
.	TRBD2	TRBV24-1	TRBJ2-1	TGTGCCACCAGTGATCCGGCCGGGAGGTACAATGAGCAGTTCTTC	CATSDPAGRYNEQFF
.	.	TRBV10-3	TRBJ1-2	TGTGCCATCGCTGGGCAAGGGGTCCCCGGCTACACCTTC	CAIAGQGVPGYTF
.	.	TRBV7-2	TRBJ1-1	TGTGCCAGCAGCTTAGTGGGGCGGAACACTGAAGCTTTCTTT	CASSLVGRNTEAFF
.	TRBD1	TRBV12-3/TRBV12-4	TRBJ1-4	TGTGCCAGCAGAGGACAGGGAGGTGAAAAACTGTTTTTT	CASRGQGGEKLFF
.	.	TRBV5-3	TRBJ2-5	TGTGCCAGAAGCTTGTGTAGGACAGAGGATGTAGGGACCCAGTACTTC	CARSLCRTEDVGTQYF
.	TRBD2	TRBV30	TRBJ2-5	TGTGCCTGGGCGCTGGGAAGCGGGAGTCCCAAAGAGACCCAGTACTTC	CAWALGSGSPKETQYF
once	.	TRBV3-1/TRBV3-2	TRBJ2-7	TGTGCCAGCAGCCTGTATCGCGGGGCAGGCGAGCAGTACTTC	CASSLYRGAGEQYF
.	TRBD2	TRBV3-1/TRBV3-2	TRBJ2-1	TGTGCCAGCAGCCTTAGCGGGGGGTCCAATGAGCAGTTCTTC	CASSLSGGSNEQFF
.	TRBD2	TRBV9	TRBJ2-5	TGTGCCAGCAGCGTATCTAGCGGGGGCGAGACCCAGTACTTC	CASSVSSGGETQYF
.	.	TRBV7-3	TRBJ1-6	TGTGCCAGCAGCCAAACCAGGGGCCTCCGGGGGGGCTTCCGGGAATCACCCCTCCACTTT	CASSQTRGLRGGFRESPLHF
.	TRBD1	TRBV5-4	TRBJ2-2	TGTGCCAGCAGCACAGGGGGTCACATAACCACCGGGGAGCTGTTTTTT	CASSTGGHITTGELFF
.	TRBD2	TRBV5-1	TRBJ2-3	TGCGCCAGCAGCCCGCAGACTAGCGGGGGCCAGGATACGCAGTATTTT	CASSPQTSGGQDTQYF
.	.	TRBV7-9	TRBJ1-2	TGTGCCAGCAGCTTACAGGGTGCCTATGGCTACACCTTC	CASSLQGAYGYTF
.	.	TRBV19	TRBJ1-6	TGTGCCACCCCGACCGGGGATAATTCACCCCTCCACTTT	CATPTGDNSPLHF
.	.	TRBV3-1/TRBV3-2	TRBJ2-5	TGTGCCAGCAGCCTAGACCCGTCAGAGGGGACCCAGTACTTC	CASSLDPSEGTQYF
once	.	TRBV21-1	TRBJ2-3	TGTGCCAGCAGCGGACCGGGACAGGGGGCAGATACGCAGTATTTT	CASSGPGQGADTQYF
.	TRBD1	TRBV19	TRBJ1-1	TGTGCCAGTAGTCCGGGACAGGGAATGAACACTGAAGCTTTCTTT	CASSPGQGMNTEAFF
.	.	TRBV7-2	TRBJ1-2	TGTGCCAGCAGCTTAGAGGCAGGCCATGGCTACACCTTC	CASSLEAGHGYTF
.	TRBD2	TRBV6-6	TRBJ2-7	TGTGCCAGCAGTTACTCTTCTAGCGGAACCTACGAGCAGTACTTC	CASSYSSSGTYEQYF
.	TRBD1	TRBV28	TRBJ2-3	TGTGCCAGCAGCTCGAACCTACAGGGGTACCCAGATACGCAGTATTTT	CASSSNLQGYPDTQYF
.	TRBD2	TRBV2	TRBJ2-5	TGTGCCAGCGGCGTTTTAGCGGGGGGCCTAAAACAAGAGACCCAGTACTTC	CASGVLAGGLKQETQYF
.	.	TRBV2	TRBJ2-5	TGTGCCAGCAGTGGGTCCATGGGGAGGGGGCAAGAGACCCAGTACTTC	CASSGSMGRGQETQYF
once	.	TRBV6-1	TRBJ2-5	TGTGCCAGCAGTGAATACGGAGGGGGCAGCCAAGAGACCCAGTACTTC	CASSEYGGGSQETQYF
once	.	TRBV5-6	TRBJ1-2	TGTGCCAGCAGCCTGAAAGAGGGTATATTTAACTATGGCTACACCTTC	CASSLKEGIFNYGYTF
.	TRBD1	TRBV29-1	TRBJ1-6	TGCAGCGCCCGGACAGGGCCCACCTATAATTCACCCCTCCACTTT	CSARTGPTYNSPLHF
.	.	TRBV5-4	TRBJ2-1	TGTGCCAGCAGCTTGAGGGGCGGGGCCTACAATGAGCAGTTCTTC	CASSLRGGAYNEQFF
.	TRBD1	TRBV24-1	TRBJ2-3	TGTGCCACCAGTGACCCGGAACAGGGGGCAGGGGATACGCAGTATTTT	CATSDPEQGAGDTQYF
.	.	TRBV18	TRBJ1-1	TGTGCCAGCTCATCGCGACAGCAGGAGGGAGCTTTCTTT	CASSSRQQEGAFF
.	.	TRBV18	TRBJ1-1	TGTGCCAGCTCACCACTCATGGCAGGGAACACTGAAGCTTTCTTT	CASSPLMAGNTEAFF
once	TRBD1	TRBV19	TRBJ2-3	TGTGCCAGTAGTGTGACAATGGGGACAGGCACAGATACGCAGTATTTT	CASSVTMGTGTDTQYF
.	.	TRBV3-1/TRBV3-2	TRBJ2-5	TGTGCCAGCAGCCAGGACAGCCAAGGAGAGACCCAGTACTTC	CASSQDSQGETQYF
.	TRBD1	TRBV19	TRBJ1-2	TGTGCCACCGGACAGGGGGCTTATGGCTACACCTTC	CATGQGAYGYTF
once	TRBD1	TRBV28	TRBJ1-6	TGTGCCAGCAGACCGCAGAAGGGGGCAGAAAATTCACCCCTCCACTTT	CASRPQKGAENSPLHF
.	TRBD1	TRBV7-8	TRBJ1-1	TGTGCCAGCAGCCTACGTCCCGGGACAGGGTTGAACACTGAAGCTTTCTTT	CASSLRPGTGLNTEAFF
.	.	TRBV5-5	TRBJ1-1	TGTGCCAGCAGCTTGTACGGACAGTCAAACACTGAAGCTTTCTTT	CASSLYGQSNTEAFF
few	TRBD1	TRBV10-2	TRBJ2-1	TGCGCCAGCAGTGTCGACAGGGTAACCTACAATGAGCAGTTCTTC	CASSVDRVTYNEQFF